What follows are 31 T cell receptor beta chains derived from one specimen sequenced in a study of T cells in Graves' hyperthyroidism and ophthalmopathy. RNA transcripts yielded amplified TCR beta CDR3 regions. HTBI primers were the set used in a first-round RT-PCR of the TCR CDR3. Via MiXCR, TCRdb re-called the multiplex PCR reads, giving one row per CDR3 protein. The repertoire consists of a few hundred thousand distinct CDR3 sequences, with about an eighth occurring once and the leading ten covering around 32%. The source material was blood. Receptor source: a woman between 35 and 50 years old with Graves' ophthalmopathy.

On this clonotype itself: A single base separates this from a much larger clone, so it may be a read error. V gene TRBV28 combines with J gene TRBJ2-7; 7 bases line up with TRBD2. Looked up from germline, CDR1 is MDHEN and CDR2 is SYDVKM. The CDR3 is made up of 14 amino acids. In nucleotides, the CDR3 is TGTGCCAACAGTTTATTAGGACTAGAATACGAGCAGTACTTC. Its translation is CANSLLGLEYEQYF. The full variable domain, completed using reference TRBV28 and TRBJ2-7, is DVKVTQSSRYLVKRTGEKVFLECVQDMDHENMFWYRQDPGLGLRLIYFSYDVKMKEKGDIPEGYSVSREKKERFSLILESASTNQTSMYLCANSLLGLEYEQYFGPGTRLTVT.

At least ten counts were recorded for this clonotype. The CDR3 sequence: CASSEGASSYNSPLHF. The CDR3 DNA is TGTGCCAGCAGTGAGGGGGCGAGCTCCTATAATTCACCCCTCCACTTT. The chain links TRBV2 to TRBJ1-6; D might be TRBD1 (6 bases). Trimming cost V 3 bases and J 0 bases, with 9 bases left between them. Germline V gene sequence: CDR1 SNHLY, CDR2 FYNNEI. The CDR3 length is 16 residues.

As for this clonotype: The junction and the germline gene differ at one end; a read error may be behind it. The chain combines TRBV24-1 with TRBJ2-2; D gene unclear. Germline lookup yields CDR1 KGHDR and CDR2 SFDVKD. The CDR3 is 15 residues long. The CDR3 DNA reads TGTGCCACCAGTGACGTAGGAACGAAAACCGGGGAGCTGTTTTTT. Amino acids: CATSDVGTKTGELFF.

This chain connects TRBV27 to TRBJ2-3; D possibly matches TRBD1 or TRBD2 (5 bases each). The V gene's germline CDR1 is MNHEY and CDR2 SMNVEV (reference sequence). There are 16 residues in the CDR3. V shed 2 bases and J shed 3 bases, with 15 bases lying between them. The CDR3 sequence is CASSLRDPLGTDTQYF. The CDR3, as DNA: TGTGCCAGCAGTTTAAGGGACCCACTTGGGACAGATACGCAGTATTTT.

A word on this clonotype: A much larger clone lies a single base off, so this may be a read error. The V call is TRBV29-1, the J call TRBJ2-3, with D uncertain. Trimming removed 4 bases from V and 1 base from J, with 18 bases in between. The CDR3 is 16 amino acids. Looked up from germline, CDR1 is SQVTM and CDR2 is ANQGSEA. CDR3 nucleotides: TGCAGCGTTGCTGCGGCTAGATCCTTCCGCACAGATACGCAGTATTTT. This encodes CSVAAARSFRTDTQYF.

There are many counts of this clonotype. The rearrangement uses TRBV28 and TRBJ1-2; no clear D. V was cut by 4 bases and J by 7 bases, with 19 bases left in between. Per the germline V gene, CDR1 is MDHEN and CDR2 is SYDVKM. This CDR3 region has 15 residues. The CDR3 spells CASSSLGAGKLGYTF. The CDR3 nucleotides are TGTGCCAGCAGTTCCTTAGGCGCGGGGAAACTTGGCTACACCTTC.

V and J are TRBV5-4 and TRBJ2-1, with 14 nucleotides matching TRBD2. Germline CDR1 and CDR2: SGHNT and YYREEE (reference sequence). This CDR3 has 18 amino acids. The V and J ends lost 0 bases and 8 bases, in that order; junction bases with no gene match: 10. CDR3 bases: TGTGCCAGCAGCTTGGGACTAGCGGGGGGGCTTGGTAGGGATGAGCAGTTCTTC. This encodes CASSLGLAGGLGRDEQFF.

This clonotype was picked up one time. A read error may explain this, as a much larger clone is one base away. The V and J genes are TRBV30 and TRBJ1-1, with D uncertain. CDR1 is GTSNPN, CDR2 SVGIG, per germline (reference sequence). CDR3 length: 13 amino acids. CDR3 loop: CAWSVSRETEALF. The CDR3 DNA follows: TGTGCCTGGAGTGTTAGCCGAGAGACTGAAGCTCTCTTT. The full variable domain, with the rest looked up from reference TRBV30 and TRBJ1-1, is SQTIHQWPATLVQPVGSPLSLECTVEGTSNPNLYWYRQAAGRGLQLLFYSVGIGQISSEVPQNLSASRPQDRQFILSSKKLLLSDSGFYLCAWSVSRETEALFGQGTRLTVV.

The chain recombines TRBV6-1 with TRBJ1-5; no firm D call. The V gene's germline CDR1 is MNHNS and CDR2 SASEGT. V lost 6 bases to trimming and J lost 0 bases, with 6 bases between them. The CDR3 totals 13 residues. As DNA, the CDR3 is TGTGCCAGCAGGCTAGATAGCAATCAGCCCCAGCATTTT. Translating gives CASRLDSNQPQHF.

This clonotype was seen more than once but under ten times. CDR3 in DNA: TGCAGTGCTAGAGGGGGACAGGGGTATGGTTCACCCCTCCACTTT. This sequence encodes CSARGGQGYGSPLHF. This chain joins TRBV20-1 and TRBJ1-6, with 10 bases matching TRBD1. J was trimmed by 9 bases and V by 1 base; bases with no gene match: 6. The CDR3 sequence is 15 residues long. Germline loops: CDR1 DFQATT, CDR2 SNEGSKA (reference sequence).

This clonotype turned up a few times. J is TRBJ1-2 and V is TRBV28, with a weak D call TRBD1 (6 bases). V lost 3 bases, J lost 4 bases, and 12 bases lay in between. CDR1 and CDR2 (germline): MDHEN, SYDVKM. CDR3 length equals 14 residues. As DNA, the CDR3 is TGTGCCAGCAGTTTTCAGGGGACCTTCTATGGCTACACCTTC. Translating gives CASSFQGTFYGYTF.

This clonotype turned up a few times. The CDR3 DNA follows: TGTGCCAGCAGCTTAGGCAGCAAAAGCAATCAGCCCCAGCATTTT. It is translated as CASSLGSKSNQPQHF. This chain joins TRBV7-8 and TRBJ1-5; D ambiguous. The CDR3 has 15 amino acids. Germline loops: CDR1 SGHVS, CDR2 FQNEAQ. Trimming shortened V by 1 base and J by 1 base, and 8 bases separated the two germline ends.

This clonotype has a count of ten or more. The chain combines TRBV14 with TRBJ2-1, with D unclear. CDR1 is SGHDN, CDR2 FVKESK, per germline. CDR3 length equals 13 residues. Trimming stripped 0 bases from V and 7 bases from J, with 7 bases between. This chain's CDR3 is CASSQDRSNEQFF. The CDR3 DNA reads TGTGCCAGCAGCCAAGATCGGTCAAATGAGCAGTTCTTC.

The V and J genes are TRBV6-5 and TRBJ2-7; D is unresolved. The CDR3 has 17 amino acids. The germline V and J ends were trimmed by 2 bases and 7 bases, with 24 bases remaining between them. Per the germline V gene, CDR1 is MNHEY and CDR2 is SVGAGI. This CDR3 reads CASSYRLFLRPSDEQYF. The CDR3, as DNA: TGTGCCAGCAGTTACCGGTTGTTTTTGCGTCCGAGCGATGAGCAGTACTTC.

This clonotype was observed many times. The V call is TRBV24-1, the J call TRBJ2-2, with 10 bases lining up with TRBD2. This CDR3 region has 18 residues. Germline trimming cut 3 bases from V and 3 bases from J; bases unmatched to any gene: 9. Per germline, CDR1 KGHDR and CDR2 SFDVKD. CDR3 in amino acids: CATSDISSGGPHTGELFF. CDR3 coding DNA: TGTGCCACCAGTGATATTTCTAGCGGGGGACCTCACACCGGGGAGCTGTTTTTT.

In this sample, this clonotype turned up a few times. The chain carries TRBV19 and TRBJ1-1; 7 nucleotides align to TRBD1. CDR1 is LNHDA and CDR2 is SQIVND in the germline V gene (reference sequence). The CDR3 consists of 14 residues. With 5 bases clipped from V and 4 bases from J, the junction kept 7 bases outside the gene matches. In nucleotides, the CDR3 is TGTGCCAGTAGTGTTTCAGGGGGAGGCACTGAAGCTTTCTTT. Protein: CASSVSGGGTEAFF.

This sequence joins TRBV19 and TRBJ2-1, with TRBD2 matching over 10 bases. The CDR3 sequence is 15 residues long. Looked up from germline, CDR1 is LNHDA and CDR2 is SQIVND (reference sequence). V dropped 1 base and J dropped 12; count of bases not matched to a gene: 9. CDR3 loop: CASSIVGSGGAWQFF. For the CDR3, the DNA is TGTGCCAGTAGTATAGTCGGGAGCGGGGGGGCGTGGCAGTTCTTC.

At least ten counts were recorded for this clonotype. The chain couples TRBV2 to TRBJ1-2, with 7 bases matching TRBD1. The ends lost 4 bases at V and 0 bases at J; junction bases unmatched: 8. Germline lookup yields CDR1 SNHLY and CDR2 FYNNEI. There are 16 residues in the CDR3. Here the CDR3 reads CASSALDRATNYGYTF. CDR3 in DNA: TGTGCCAGCAGTGCCCTAGACAGGGCCACTAACTATGGCTACACCTTC.

The chain is built from TRBV20-1 and TRBJ2-1; possibly TRBD1 or TRBD2 for D (5 bases each). The germline gives CDR1 DFQATT, CDR2 SNEGSKA (reference sequence). V was pared by 8 bases and J by 6 bases, with 17 bases between. The length of the CDR3 is 13 residues. The CDR3 sequence is CSSSGEGTNEQFF. The CDR3 bases are TGCAGTTCGTCGGGCGAGGGGACCAATGAGCAGTTCTTC.

This clonotype came up many times. The V gene is TRBV3-1, the J gene TRBJ2-1; D unclear. The CDR3 extends over 12 amino acids. Germline V gene data show CDR1 as LGHDT and CDR2 as YNNKEL (reference sequence). Trimming shortened V by 6 bases and J by 5 bases, and 8 bases separated the two germline ends. CDR3 residues: CASRNRHNEQFF. Here the CDR3 DNA reads TGTGCCAGCAGGAACAGACACAATGAGCAGTTCTTC.

A word on this clonotype: A read error is possible here, since a much larger clone lies one base away. This rearrangement joins TRBV2 to TRBJ2-7; TRBD1 matches 8 bases. Germline CDR1 is SNHLY and CDR2 is FYNNEI. The CDR3 sequence is 13 residues long. CDR3 DNA: TGTGCCACCGGACAGGGTTTCTCCTACGAGCAGCACTTC. It is translated as CATGQGFSYEQHF.

The V and J genes are TRBV3-1 and TRBJ2-1; D assignment may be TRBD1 or TRBD2 (5 bases each). The CDR3 is 16 amino acids. Germline V gene data show CDR1 as LGHDT and CDR2 as YNNKEL (reference sequence). V was shortened by 2 bases and J by 5 bases, with 16 bases between the two germline ends. CDR3 residues: CASSQMASWDHNEQFF. CDR3 DNA sequence: TGTGCCAGCAGCCAAATGGCCAGTTGGGACCACAATGAGCAGTTCTTC.

This clonotype was recorded many times. V usage is TRBV20-1 and J usage is TRBJ2-1; D not resolved. CDR1 is DFQATT, CDR2 SNEGSKA, per germline (reference sequence). Trimming took 7 bases from V and 2 from J, leaving 9 bases between them. The CDR3 is 12 residues long. CDR3 sequence reads: CSGGRAYNEQFF. CDR3 sequence (DNA): TGCAGTGGCGGACGAGCCTACAATGAGCAGTTCTTC.

This clonotype was seen a few times. The V call is TRBV20-1, the J call TRBJ2-7, with D perhaps being TRBD1 or TRBD2 (5 bases each). Germline CDR1 DFQATT, CDR2 SNEGSKA (reference sequence). V was pared by 0 bases and J by 0 bases, with 12 bases between. The CDR3 is 15 amino acids. The CDR3 loop reads CSAREAGTYSYEQYF. CDR3 DNA sequence: TGCAGTGCTAGAGAGGCCGGGACCTACTCCTACGAGCAGTACTTC.

This clonotype was counted only a few times. The chain is built from TRBV6-9 and TRBJ2-3, with 9 bases aligning to TRBD2. Germline lookup yields CDR1 MNHGY and CDR2 SVAAGI. This CDR3 has 21 amino acids. V dropped 4 bases and J dropped 4; count of bases not matched to a gene: 24. CDR3 nucleotide sequence: TGTGCCAGCAGTTCTGATTCTGTATCCGCGGGGGGGCTCATAGTGCCAGATACGCAGTATTTT. Protein: CASSSDSVSAGGLIVPDTQYF.

There are many counts of this clonotype. The chain uses TRBV7-2 and TRBJ2-1; maybe TRBD2 (6 bases). The CDR3 extends over 16 amino acids. Germline V gene lookup returns CDR1 SGHTA and CDR2 FQGNSA. The V and J ends lost 6 bases and 0 bases respectively, with 15 bases between them. The DNA for the CDR3 is TGTGCCAGCAGGTCCCAGCGGGTGACCTCCTACAATGAGCAGTTCTTC. This translates into CASRSQRVTSYNEQFF.

This chain uses TRBV29-1 with TRBJ1-3, with D tentatively TRBD1 (5 bases). The V end lost 8 bases, the J end lost 0 bases, and 17 bases lay between the germline ends. The CDR3 runs 15 residues. Germline CDR1 and CDR2: SQVTM and ANQGSEA. CDR3 nucleotide sequence: TGCAGCATTGGCACCGGGACCTCCTCTGGAAACACCATATATTTT. Protein: CSIGTGTSSGNTIYF.

This clonotype was detected only a few times. The rearrangement uses TRBV11-2 and TRBJ2-3; D gene uncertain. The CDR3 spans 15 residues. Germline V gives CDR1 SGHAT, CDR2 FQNNGV. V shed 4 bases and J shed 3 bases, with 14 bases lying between them. Here the CDR3 reads CASSSSPGATDTQYF. The CDR3 nucleotides read TGTGCCAGCAGCTCGTCCCCGGGTGCAACAGATACGCAGTATTTT.

A remark on this clonotype: Given a much more abundant clone one base away, this may be a read error. This chain links TRBV20-1 with TRBJ2-3; TRBD2 matches at 7 bases. Germline values: CDR1 DFQATT, CDR2 SNEGSKA (reference sequence). There are 13 residues in the CDR3. CDR3 region: CSTRRLAPDTQYF. CDR3 in DNA: TGCAGTACTAGGCGACTAGCCCCAGATACGCAGTATTTT.

On this clonotype: This clone may be a read error of a much larger clone one base away. This CDR3 is missing its conserved last phenylalanine or tryptophan, likely due to a read error. The rearrangement links TRBV6-2 or TRBV6-3 to TRBJ1-1; unclear D gene. The germline V and J ends were trimmed by 2 bases and 4 bases, with 11 bases remaining between them. The CDR3 runs to 14 residues. Germline V lookup: CDR1 MNHEY, CDR2 SVGEGT. CDR3 nucleotides: TGTGCCAGCAGTTACCCCCATTTGAGCACTGAAGCTTTCCTT. It specifies CASSYPHLSTEAFL.

This chain joins TRBV27 and TRBJ2-5; D perhaps matches TRBD1 (5 bases). The germline V gene has CDR1 MNHEY and CDR2 SMNVEV (reference sequence). The CDR3 contains 16 residues. V shed 5 bases and J shed 4 bases, with 20 bases lying between them. The CDR3 DNA reads TGTGCCAGCAGTCCTTTCGACGATAGGGGTCGAGAGACCCAGTACTTC. Amino acid sequence: CASSPFDDRGRETQYF.